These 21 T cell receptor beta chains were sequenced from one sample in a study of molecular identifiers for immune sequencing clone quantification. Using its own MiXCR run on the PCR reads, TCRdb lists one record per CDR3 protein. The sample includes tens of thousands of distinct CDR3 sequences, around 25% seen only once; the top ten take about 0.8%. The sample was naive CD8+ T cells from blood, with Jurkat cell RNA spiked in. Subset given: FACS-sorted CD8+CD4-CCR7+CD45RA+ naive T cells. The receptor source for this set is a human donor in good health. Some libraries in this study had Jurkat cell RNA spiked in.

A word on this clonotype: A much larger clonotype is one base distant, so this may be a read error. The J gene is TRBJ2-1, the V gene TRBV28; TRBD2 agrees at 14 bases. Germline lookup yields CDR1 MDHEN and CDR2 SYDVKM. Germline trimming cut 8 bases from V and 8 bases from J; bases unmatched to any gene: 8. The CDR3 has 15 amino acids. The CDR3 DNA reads TGTGCCAGCGGTTGGGGACTAGCGGGAGAGGATGAGCAGTTCTTC. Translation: CASGWGLAGEDEQFF.

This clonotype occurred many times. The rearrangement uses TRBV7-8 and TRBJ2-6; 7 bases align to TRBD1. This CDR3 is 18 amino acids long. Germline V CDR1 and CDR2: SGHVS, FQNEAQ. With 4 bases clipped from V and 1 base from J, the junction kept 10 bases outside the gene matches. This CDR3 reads CASSSRDSVHSGANVLTF. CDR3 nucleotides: TGTGCCAGCAGCTCCCGGGACAGTGTTCATTCTGGGGCCAACGTCCTGACTTTC.

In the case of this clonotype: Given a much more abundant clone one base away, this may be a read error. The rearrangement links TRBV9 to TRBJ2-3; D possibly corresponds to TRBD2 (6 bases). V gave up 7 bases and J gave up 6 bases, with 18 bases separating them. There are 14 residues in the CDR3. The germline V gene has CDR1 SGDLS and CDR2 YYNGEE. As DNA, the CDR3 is TGTGCCAGCGGCGAGGGGACTTTGTCGGATACGCAGTATTTT. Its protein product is CASGEGTLSDTQYF.

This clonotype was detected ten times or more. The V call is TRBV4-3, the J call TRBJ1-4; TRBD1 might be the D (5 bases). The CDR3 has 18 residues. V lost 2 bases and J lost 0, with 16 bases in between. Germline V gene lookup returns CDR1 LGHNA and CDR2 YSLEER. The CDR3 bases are TGCGCCAGCAGCCAAAAGGGACCATACTTCGCAACTAATGAAAAACTGTTTTTT. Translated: CASSQKGPYFATNEKLFF.

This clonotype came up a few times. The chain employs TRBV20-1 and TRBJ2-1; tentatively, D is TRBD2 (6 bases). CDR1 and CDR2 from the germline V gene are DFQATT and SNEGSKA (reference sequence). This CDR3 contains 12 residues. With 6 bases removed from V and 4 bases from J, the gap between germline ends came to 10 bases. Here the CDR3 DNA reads TGCAGTGCACCGGGACTTTACAATGAGCAGTTCTTC. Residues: CSAPGLYNEQFF.

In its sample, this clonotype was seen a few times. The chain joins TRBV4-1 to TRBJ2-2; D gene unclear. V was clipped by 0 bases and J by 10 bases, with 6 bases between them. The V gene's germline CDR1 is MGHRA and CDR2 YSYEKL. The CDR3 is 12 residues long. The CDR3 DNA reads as TGCGCCAGCAGCCAAGATAACCAGGAGCTGTTTTTT. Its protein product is CASSQDNQELFF.

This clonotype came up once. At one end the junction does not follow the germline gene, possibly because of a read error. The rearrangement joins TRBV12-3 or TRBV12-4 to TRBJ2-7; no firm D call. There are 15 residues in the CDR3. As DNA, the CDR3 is TGTGCCGGCAGTTTTTCGCCTGGAAGCTCCTACGAGCAGTACTTC. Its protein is CAGSFSPGSSYEQYF.

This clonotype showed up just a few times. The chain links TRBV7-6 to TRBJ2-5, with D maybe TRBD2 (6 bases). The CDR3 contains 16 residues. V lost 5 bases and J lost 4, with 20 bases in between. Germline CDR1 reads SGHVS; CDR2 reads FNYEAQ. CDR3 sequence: CASSDRLVPSTETQYF. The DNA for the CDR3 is TGTGCCAGCAGCGATAGACTAGTCCCCTCAACAGAGACCCAGTACTTC. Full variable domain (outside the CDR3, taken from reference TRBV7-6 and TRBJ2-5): GAGVSQSPRYKVTKRGQDVALRCDPISGHVSLYWYRQALGQGPEFLTYFNYEAQQDKSGLPNDRFSAERPEGSISTLTIQRTEQRDSAMYRCASSDRLVPSTETQYFGPGTRLLVL.

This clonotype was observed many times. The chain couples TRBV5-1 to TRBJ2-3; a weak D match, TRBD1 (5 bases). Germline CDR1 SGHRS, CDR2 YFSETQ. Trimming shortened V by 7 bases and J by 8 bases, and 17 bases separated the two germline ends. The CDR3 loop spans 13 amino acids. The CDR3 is CASRDSLSATQYF. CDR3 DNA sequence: TGCGCCAGCCGCGACAGCCTCTCAGCTACGCAGTATTTT.

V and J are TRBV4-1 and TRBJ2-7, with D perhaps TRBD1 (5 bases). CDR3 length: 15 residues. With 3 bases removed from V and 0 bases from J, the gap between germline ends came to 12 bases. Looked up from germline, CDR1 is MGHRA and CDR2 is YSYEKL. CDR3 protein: CASSQTVSSSYEQYF. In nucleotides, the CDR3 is TGCGCCAGCAGCCAGACAGTTTCCAGCTCCTACGAGCAGTACTTC.

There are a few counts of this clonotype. The CDR3 reads CASSLAVNRLNTEAFF. Written as DNA, the CDR3 is TGTGCCAGCAGCTTGGCGGTAAACAGGCTGAACACTGAAGCTTTCTTT. This rearrangement joins TRBV5-8 to TRBJ1-1; D perhaps matches TRBD1 (5 bases). Between the trimmed V and J ends, which lost 0 bases and 0 bases, there was a span of 12 bases. This CDR3 has 16 residues. Germline assignment: CDR1 SGHTS and CDR2 YDEGEE.

The DNA for the CDR3 is TGCGCCAGCAGCCAAGACCCACAGGGCTACAATGAGCAGTTCTTC. As protein: CASSQDPQGYNEQFF. V usage is TRBV4-3 and J usage is TRBJ2-1; possible D gene TRBD1, 6 bases. The CDR3 consists of 15 residues. V lost 0 bases, J lost 3 bases, and 9 bases lay in between. Germline V CDR1 and CDR2: LGHNA, YSLEER.

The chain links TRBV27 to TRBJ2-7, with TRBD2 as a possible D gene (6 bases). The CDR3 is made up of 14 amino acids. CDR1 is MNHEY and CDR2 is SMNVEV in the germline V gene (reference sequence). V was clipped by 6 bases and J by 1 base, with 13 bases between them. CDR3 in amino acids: CASSPGGASYEQYF. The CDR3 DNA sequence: TGTGCCAGCAGCCCTGGCGGGGCATCCTACGAGCAGTACTTC.

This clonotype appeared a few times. The CDR3 coding sequence is TGTGCCAGCAGGATGATAGGTGACAGATCATACGAGCAGTACTTC. Amino acid sequence: CASRMIGDRSYEQYF. V usage is TRBV2 and J usage is TRBJ2-7; D is perhaps TRBD1 (5 bases). V lost 6 bases, J lost 4 bases, and 19 bases lay in between. The CDR3 covers 15 residues. From germline, CDR1 is SNHLY and CDR2 FYNNEI.

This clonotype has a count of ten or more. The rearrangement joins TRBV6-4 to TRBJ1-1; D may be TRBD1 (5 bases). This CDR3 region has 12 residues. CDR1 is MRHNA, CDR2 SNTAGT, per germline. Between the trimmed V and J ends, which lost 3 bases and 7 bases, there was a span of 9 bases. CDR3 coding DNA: TGTGCCAGCAGTGAACGGGGGGTTGAAGCTTTCTTT. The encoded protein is CASSERGVEAFF.

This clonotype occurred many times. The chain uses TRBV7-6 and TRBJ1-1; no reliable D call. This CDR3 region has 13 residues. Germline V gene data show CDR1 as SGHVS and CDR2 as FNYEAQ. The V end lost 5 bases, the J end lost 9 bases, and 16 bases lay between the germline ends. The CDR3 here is CASSPAAGGKAFF. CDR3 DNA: TGTGCCAGCAGCCCAGCGGCCGGCGGAAAAGCTTTCTTT.

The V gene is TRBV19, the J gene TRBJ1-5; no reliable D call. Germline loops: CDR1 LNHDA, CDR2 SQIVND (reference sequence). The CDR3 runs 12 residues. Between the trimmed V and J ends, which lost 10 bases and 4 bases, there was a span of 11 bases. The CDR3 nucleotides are TGTGCCACACGGACGGAGAATCAGCCCCAGCATTTT. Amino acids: CATRTENQPQHF.

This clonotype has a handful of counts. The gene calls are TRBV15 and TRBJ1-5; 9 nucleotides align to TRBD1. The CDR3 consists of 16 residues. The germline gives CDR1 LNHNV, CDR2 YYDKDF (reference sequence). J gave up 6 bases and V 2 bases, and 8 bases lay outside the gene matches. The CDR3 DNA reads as TGTGCCACCAGCAGATTTGACAGGGGGGAGTTTCAGCCCCAGCATTTT. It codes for CATSRFDRGEFQPQHF.

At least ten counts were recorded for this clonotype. For the CDR3, the DNA is TGTGCCAGCAGTTCAGACAGGGTCTCGGTGAGCACTGAAGCTTTCTTT. This sequence encodes CASSSDRVSVSTEAFF. The V call is TRBV28, the J call TRBJ1-1; 7 positions match TRBD1. Germline V gene lookup returns CDR1 MDHEN and CDR2 SYDVKM. Trimming removed 4 bases from V and 4 bases from J; junction bases left unmatched: 12. The CDR3 runs 16 residues.

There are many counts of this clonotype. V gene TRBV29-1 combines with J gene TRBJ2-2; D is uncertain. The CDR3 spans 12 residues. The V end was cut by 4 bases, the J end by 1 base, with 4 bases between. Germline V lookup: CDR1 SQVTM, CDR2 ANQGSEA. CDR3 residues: CSVVKNTGELFF. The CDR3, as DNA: TGCAGCGTTGTTAAGAACACCGGGGAGCTGTTTTTT.

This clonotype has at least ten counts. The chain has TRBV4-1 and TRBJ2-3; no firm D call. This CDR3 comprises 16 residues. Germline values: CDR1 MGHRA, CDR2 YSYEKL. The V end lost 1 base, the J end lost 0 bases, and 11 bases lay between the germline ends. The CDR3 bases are TGCGCCAGCAGCCAAGGGGCTACGCCTAGCACAGATACGCAGTATTTT. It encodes CASSQGATPSTDTQYF.